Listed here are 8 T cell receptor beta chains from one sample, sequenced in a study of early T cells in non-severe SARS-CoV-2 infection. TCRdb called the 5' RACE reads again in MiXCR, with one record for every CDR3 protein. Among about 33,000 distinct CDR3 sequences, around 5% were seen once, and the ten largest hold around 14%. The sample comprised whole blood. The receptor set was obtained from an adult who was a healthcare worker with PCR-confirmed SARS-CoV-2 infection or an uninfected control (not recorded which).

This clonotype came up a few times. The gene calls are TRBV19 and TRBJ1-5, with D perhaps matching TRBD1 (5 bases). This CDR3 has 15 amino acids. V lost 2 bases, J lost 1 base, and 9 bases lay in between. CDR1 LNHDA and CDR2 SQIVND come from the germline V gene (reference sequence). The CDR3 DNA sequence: TGTGCCAGTAGTATAACCAGGGCAAGCAATCAGCCCCAGCATTTT. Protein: CASSITRASNQPQHF.

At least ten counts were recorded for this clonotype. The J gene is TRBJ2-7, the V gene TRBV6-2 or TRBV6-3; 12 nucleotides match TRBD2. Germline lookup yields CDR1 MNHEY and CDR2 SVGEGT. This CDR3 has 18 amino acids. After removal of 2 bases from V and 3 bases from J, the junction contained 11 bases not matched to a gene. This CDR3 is CASSYAGTSGWKGYEQYF. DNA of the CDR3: TGTGCCAGCAGTTACGCCGGGACTAGCGGGTGGAAAGGCTACGAGCAGTACTTC.

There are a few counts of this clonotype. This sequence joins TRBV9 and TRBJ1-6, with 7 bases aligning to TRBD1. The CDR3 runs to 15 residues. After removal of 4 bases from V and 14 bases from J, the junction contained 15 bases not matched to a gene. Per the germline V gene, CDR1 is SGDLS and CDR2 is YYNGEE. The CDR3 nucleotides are TGTGCCAGCAGCACATCAGCTGGGGGGGACAGAGCCCTCCACTTT. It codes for CASSTSAGGDRALHF.

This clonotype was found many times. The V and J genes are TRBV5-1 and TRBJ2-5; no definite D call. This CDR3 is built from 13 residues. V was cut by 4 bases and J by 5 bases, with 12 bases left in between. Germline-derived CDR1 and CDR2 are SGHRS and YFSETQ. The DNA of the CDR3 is TGCGCCAGCAGCCCTCGCAGAGGCGAGACCCAGTACTTC. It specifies CASSPRRGETQYF. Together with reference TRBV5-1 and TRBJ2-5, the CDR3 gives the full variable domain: KAGVTQTPRYLIKTRGQQVTLSCSPISGHRSVSWYQQTPGQGLQFLFEYFSETQRNKGNFPGRFSGRQFSNSRSEMNVSTLELGDSALYLCASSPRRGETQYFGPGTRLLVL.

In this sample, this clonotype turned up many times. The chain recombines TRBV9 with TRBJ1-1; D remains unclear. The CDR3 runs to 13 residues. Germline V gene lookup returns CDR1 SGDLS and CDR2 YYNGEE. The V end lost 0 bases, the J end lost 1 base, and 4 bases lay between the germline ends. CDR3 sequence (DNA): TGTGCCAGCAGCGTAGCCAGGAACACTGAAGCTTTCTTT. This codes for CASSVARNTEAFF.

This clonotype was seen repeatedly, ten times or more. CDR3 sequence: CASSPQAESTEAFF. CDR3 nucleotide sequence: TGTGCCAGCAGTCCTCAGGCGGAGTCCACTGAAGCTTTCTTT. The chain combines TRBV6-2 or TRBV6-3 with TRBJ1-1, with D hard to call. Germline V gene sequence: CDR1 MNHEY, CDR2 SVGEGT. The CDR3 totals 14 residues. The V gene lost 5 bases and the J gene lost 4 bases, with 14 bases spanning the gap.

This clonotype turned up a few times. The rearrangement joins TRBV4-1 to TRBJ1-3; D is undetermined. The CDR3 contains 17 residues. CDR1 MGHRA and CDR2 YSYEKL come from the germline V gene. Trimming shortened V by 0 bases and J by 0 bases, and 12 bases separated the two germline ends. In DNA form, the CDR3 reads TGCGCCAGCAGCCAAGATCCACGACAACGCTCTGGAAACACCATATATTTT. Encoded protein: CASSQDPRQRSGNTIYF.

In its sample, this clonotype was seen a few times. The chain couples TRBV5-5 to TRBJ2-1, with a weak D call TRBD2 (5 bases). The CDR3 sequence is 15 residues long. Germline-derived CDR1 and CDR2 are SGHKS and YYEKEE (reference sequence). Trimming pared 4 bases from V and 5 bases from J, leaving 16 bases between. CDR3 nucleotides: TGTGCCAGCAGCCTGAGGTCCGGGGTGGACAATGAGCAGTTCTTC. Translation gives CASSLRSGVDNEQFF.